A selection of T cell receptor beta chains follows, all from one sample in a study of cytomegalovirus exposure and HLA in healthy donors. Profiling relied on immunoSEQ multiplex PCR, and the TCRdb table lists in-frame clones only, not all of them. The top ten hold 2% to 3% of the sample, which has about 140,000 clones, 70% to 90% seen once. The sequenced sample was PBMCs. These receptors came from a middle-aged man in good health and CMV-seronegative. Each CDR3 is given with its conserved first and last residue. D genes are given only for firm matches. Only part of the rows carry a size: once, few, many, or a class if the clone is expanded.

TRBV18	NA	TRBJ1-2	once	CASSPPQRMGGYTF	TGTGCCAGCTCACCACCGCAGCGGATGGGAGGCTACACCTTC
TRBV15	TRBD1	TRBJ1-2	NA	CATSRIPDRGLGGYTF	TGTGCCACCAGCAGAATCCCCGACAGGGGGTTGGGTGGCTACACCTTC
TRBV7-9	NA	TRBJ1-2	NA	CASSSEHTGSGYTF	TGTGCCAGCAGCTCGGAACATACAGGGTCTGGCTACACCTTC
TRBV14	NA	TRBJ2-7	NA	CASSQSGGGPFGEQYF	TGTGCCAGCAGCCAATCTGGGGGAGGCCCATTCGGCGAGCAGTACTTC
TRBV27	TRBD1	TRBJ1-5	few	CASSTTQGGNQPQHF	TGTGCCAGCAGTACAACTCAGGGGGGCAATCAGCCCCAGCATTTT
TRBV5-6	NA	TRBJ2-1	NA	CASSLVGEQFF	TGTGCCAGCAGCTTGGTGGGCGAGCAGTTCTTC
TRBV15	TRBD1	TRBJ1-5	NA	CATSDEQGAGNQPQHF	TGTGCCACCAGCGATGAACAGGGGGCGGGCAATCAGCCCCAGCATTTT
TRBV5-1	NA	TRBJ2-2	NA	CASSPRTDDTGELFF	TGCGCCAGCAGCCCCAGGACAGATGACACCGGGGAGCTGTTTTTT
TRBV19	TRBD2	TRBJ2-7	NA	CASSIRLAGIYEQYF	TGTGCCAGTAGTATAAGACTAGCGGGAATTTACGAGCAGTACTTC
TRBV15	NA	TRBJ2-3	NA	CATSRDRGAHFYTDTQYF	TGTGCCACCAGCAGAGATCGAGGAGCGCACTTTTACACAGATACGCAGTATTTT
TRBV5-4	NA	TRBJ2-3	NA	CASSLGSSGGADTQYF	TGTGCCAGCAGCTTGGGCTCGAGCGGAGGGGCAGATACGCAGTATTTT
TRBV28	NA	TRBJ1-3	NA	CASSQGNTIYF	TGTGCCAGCAGTCAGGGTAACACCATATATTTT
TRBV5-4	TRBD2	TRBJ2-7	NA	CASSLDSGAYEQYF	TGTGCCAGCAGCTTGGATAGCGGGGCCTACGAGCAGTACTTC
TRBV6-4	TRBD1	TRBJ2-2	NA	CASREGTGENTGELFF	TGTGCCAGCAGGGAGGGGACAGGGGAGAACACCGGGGAGCTGTTTTTT
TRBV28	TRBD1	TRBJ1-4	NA	CASSSQGAGNEKLFF	TGTGCCAGCAGTTCTCAGGGGGCCGGTAATGAAAAACTGTTTTTT
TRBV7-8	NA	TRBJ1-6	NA	CASSRQAENSPLHF	TGTGCCAGCAGCCGACAGGCAGAAAATTCACCCCTCCACTTT
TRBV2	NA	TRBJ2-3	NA	CASRSQGPSDTQYF	TGTGCCAGCCGGAGTCAGGGGCCCTCAGATACGCAGTATTTT
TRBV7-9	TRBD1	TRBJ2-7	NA	CASSIQGAYEQYF	TGTGCCAGCAGCATTCAGGGGGCCTACGAGCAGTACTTC
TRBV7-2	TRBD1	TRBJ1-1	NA	CASSPRQGNEAFF	TGTGCCAGCAGCCCCAGACAGGGGAATGAAGCTTTCTTT
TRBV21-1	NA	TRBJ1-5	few	CASSKALFPRQKNQPQHF	TGTGCCAGCAGCAAAGCGCTTTTTCCGAGACAGAAGAATCAGCCCCAGCATTTT
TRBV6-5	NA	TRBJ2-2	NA	CASSPTPYTGELFF	TGTGCCAGCAGTCCGACACCTTACACCGGGGAGCTGTTTTTT
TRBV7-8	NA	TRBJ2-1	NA	CASSLAVTWNEQFF	TGTGCCAGCAGCTTAGCGGTAACTTGGAATGAGCAGTTCTTC
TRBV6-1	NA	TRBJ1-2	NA	CASSERTGRGGYTF	TGTGCCAGCAGTGAAAGAACAGGGAGGGGAGGCTACACCTTC
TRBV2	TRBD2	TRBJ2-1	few	CASSEELAGGIEQFF	TGTGCCAGCAGTGAAGAACTAGCGGGGGGTATTGAGCAGTTCTTC
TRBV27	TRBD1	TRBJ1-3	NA	CASSWSGGNGNTIYF	TGTGCCAGCAGTTGGTCAGGGGGTAACGGAAACACCATATATTTT
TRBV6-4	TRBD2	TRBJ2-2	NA	CASSDFASGNTGELFF	TGTGCCAGCAGTGACTTTGCTAGCGGTAACACCGGGGAGCTGTTTTTT
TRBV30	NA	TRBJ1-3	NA	CAYQQGTSGNTIYF	TGTGCCTACCAGCAGGGGACCTCTGGAAACACCATATATTTT
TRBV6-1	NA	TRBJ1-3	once	CASSERTVNSGNTIYF	TGTGCCAGCAGTGAAAGGACTGTAAACTCTGGAAACACCATATATTTT
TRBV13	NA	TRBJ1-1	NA	CASSPGGMNTEAFF	TGTGCCAGCAGCCCCGGGGGAATGAACACTGAAGCTTTCTTT
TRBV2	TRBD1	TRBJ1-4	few	CASKQGALSTNEKLFF	TGTGCCAGCAAGCAGGGGGCCTTGTCGACTAATGAAAAACTGTTTTTT
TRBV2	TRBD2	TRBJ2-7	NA	CASGGTSGTYEQYF	TGTGCCAGCGGGGGGACTAGCGGGACCTACGAGCAGTACTTC
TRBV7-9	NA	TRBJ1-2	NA	CASSRDDYGYTF	TGTGCCAGCAGCCGCGATGACTATGGCTACACCTTC
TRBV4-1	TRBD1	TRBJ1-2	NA	CASSQEGTGNYGYTF	TGCGCCAGCAGCCAAGAAGGGACAGGGAACTATGGCTACACCTTC
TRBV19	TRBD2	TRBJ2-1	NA	CASSKVAGAYNEQFF	TGTGCCAGTAGTAAGGTAGCGGGGGCCTACAATGAGCAGTTCTTC
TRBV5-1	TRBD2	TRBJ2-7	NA	CASSFDFYPSGSSYEQYF	TGCGCCAGCAGCTTCGACTTCTACCCTAGCGGGAGCTCCTACGAGCAGTACTTC
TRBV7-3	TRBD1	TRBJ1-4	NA	CASSLGTGDEKLFF	TGTGCCAGCAGCTTAGGGACAGGGGACGAAAAACTGTTTTTT
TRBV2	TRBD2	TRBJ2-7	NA	CASRGVGTPYEQYF	TGTGCCAGCCGGGGGGTCGGGACCCCCTACGAGCAGTACTTC
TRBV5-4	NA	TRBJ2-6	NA	CASSLELVSGANVLTF	TGTGCCAGCAGCTTGGAACTGGTCTCTGGGGCCAACGTCCTGACTTTC
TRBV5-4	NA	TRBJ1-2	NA	CASSSTVLSGYTF	TGTGCCAGCAGCTCGACAGTTTTGTCTGGCTACACCTTC
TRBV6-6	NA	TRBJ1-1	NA	CATIPGSGLNTEAFF	TGTGCCACCATCCCGGGGTCGGGGTTGAACACTGAAGCTTTCTTT
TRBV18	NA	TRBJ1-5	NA	CASSLTDSNQPQHF	TGTGCCAGCTCATTGACTGATAGCAATCAGCCCCAGCATTTT
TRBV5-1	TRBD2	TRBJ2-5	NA	CASNHGGQETQYF	TGCGCCAGCAACCACGGGGGGCAAGAGACCCAGTACTTC
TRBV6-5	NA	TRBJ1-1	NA	CASSPSPGMNTEAFF	TGTGCCAGCAGTCCCTCCCCAGGAATGAACACTGAAGCTTTCTTT
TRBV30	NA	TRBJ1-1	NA	CAWGATNTEAFF	TGTGCCTGGGGAGCGACGAACACTGAAGCTTTCTTT
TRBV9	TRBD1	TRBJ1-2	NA	CASSADRGNYGYTF	TGTGCCAGCAGCGCCGACAGGGGGAACTATGGCTACACCTTC
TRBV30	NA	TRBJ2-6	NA	CAWEASYRPSSGANVLTF	TGTGCCTGGGAAGCCTCGTACAGGCCGAGCTCTGGGGCCAACGTCCTGACTTTC
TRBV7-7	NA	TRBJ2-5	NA	CASSPTGKETQYF	TGTGCTAGCAGCCCTACAGGGAAAGAGACCCAGTACTTC
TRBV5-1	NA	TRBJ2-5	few	CASSLITGKQETQYF	TGCGCCAGCAGCTTGATTACAGGGAAACAAGAGACCCAGTACTTC
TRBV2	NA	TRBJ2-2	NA	CASSVSAANTGELFF	TGTGCCAGCAGTGTTTCTGCGGCGAACACCGGGGAGCTGTTTTTT
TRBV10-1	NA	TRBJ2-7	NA	CASSESNRVYEQYF	TGCGCCAGCAGTGAGTCGAACAGGGTCTACGAGCAGTACTTC
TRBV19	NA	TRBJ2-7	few	CASSMSADPRSYEQYF	TGTGCCAGTAGTATGAGCGCCGACCCCCGTTCCTACGAGCAGTACTTC
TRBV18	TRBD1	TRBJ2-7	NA	CASGQGFGQYF	TGTGCCAGCGGACAGGGCTTTGGGCAGTACTTC